This record looks at one T cell receptor beta chain sequence and its context. Antigen: not known. The sample belongs to a study of shared clonotypes between healthy human individuals. V shed 6 bases and J 5 bases; nucleotides not matched to a gene: 15. The V gene's germline CDR1 is MNHNY and CDR2 SVGAGI (reference sequence). The CDR3 has 16 residues. Overall study results and limits: As a rule, naive subsets had a larger estimated richness than memory subsets.

In the original workflow: For the immunoSEQ data, sequences were junction-only without quality scores, so filtering differed. Produced via immunoSEQ multiplex PCR; TCRdb's table is partial and in-frame only. V and J calls and clone size are those listed in that table; D and trimming were worked out from the DNA. The sample includes roughly 2,300,000 clones, 92% seen only once; the top ten take around 0.35%. The rearrangement links TRBV6-6 to TRBJ2-7; 8 nucleotides agree with TRBD1. Material for sequencing was naive CD4+ T cells from PBMCs. Documented subset: CD45RA+ positively selected. This receptor was taken from a man aged 18 to 30 in good health. Some clones in this sample may be carry-over from other donors' samples. CDR3 in amino acids: CASSKPGQGLVHEQYF. CDR3 sequence (DNA): TGTGCCAGCAGCAAACCTGGACAGGGTTTGGTCCACGAGCAGTACTTC.